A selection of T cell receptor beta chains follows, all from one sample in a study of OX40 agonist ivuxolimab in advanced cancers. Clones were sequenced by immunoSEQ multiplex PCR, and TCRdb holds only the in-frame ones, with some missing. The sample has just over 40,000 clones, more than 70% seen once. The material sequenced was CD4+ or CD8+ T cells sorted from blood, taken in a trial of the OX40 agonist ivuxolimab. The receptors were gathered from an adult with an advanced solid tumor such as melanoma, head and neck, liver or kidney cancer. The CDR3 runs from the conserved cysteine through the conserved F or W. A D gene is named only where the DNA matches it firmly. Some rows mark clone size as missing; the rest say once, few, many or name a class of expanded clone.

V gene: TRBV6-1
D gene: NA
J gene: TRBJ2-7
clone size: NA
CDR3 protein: CASTVRYTSYEQYF
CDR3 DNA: TGTGCCAGCACGGTCCGATATACCTCCTACGAGCAGTACTTC

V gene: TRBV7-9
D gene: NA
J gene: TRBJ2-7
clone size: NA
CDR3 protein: CASSSGRDSYEQYF
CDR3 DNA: TGTGCCAGCAGCTCGGGACGAGACTCCTACGAGCAGTACTTC

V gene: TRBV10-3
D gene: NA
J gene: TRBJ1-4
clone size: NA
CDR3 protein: CATRGKEKLFF
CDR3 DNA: TGTGCCACCCGGGGAAAGGAAAAACTGTTTTTT

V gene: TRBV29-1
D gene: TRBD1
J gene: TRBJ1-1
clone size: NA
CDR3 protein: CSVGRQGRNTEAFF
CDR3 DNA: TGCAGCGTTGGCCGACAGGGGCGGAACACTGAAGCTTTCTTT

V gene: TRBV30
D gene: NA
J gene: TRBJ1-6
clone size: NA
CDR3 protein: CAWSVSRVTVPWSSYNSPLHF
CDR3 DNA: TGTGCCTGGAGTGTATCCCGGGTGACAGTCCCTTGGAGCTCCTATAATTCACCCCTCCACTTT

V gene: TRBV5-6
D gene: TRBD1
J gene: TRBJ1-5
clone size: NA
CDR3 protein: CASSFSTGGNQPQHF
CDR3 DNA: TGTGCCAGCAGCTTTTCAACAGGGGGAAATCAGCCCCAGCATTTT

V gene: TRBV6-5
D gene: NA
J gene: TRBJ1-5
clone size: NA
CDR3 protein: CASSNTPTRQPQHF
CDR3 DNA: TGTGCCAGCAGTAACACCCCCACCAGGCAGCCCCAGCATTTT

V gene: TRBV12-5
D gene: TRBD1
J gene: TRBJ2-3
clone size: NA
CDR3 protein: CASGRDSHTDTQYF
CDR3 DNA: TGTGCTAGTGGTCGGGACAGTCACACAGATACGCAGTATTTT

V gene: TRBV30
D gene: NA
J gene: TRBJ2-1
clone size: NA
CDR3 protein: CAWSGQYHEQFF
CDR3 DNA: TGTGCCTGGAGCGGACAGTACCATGAGCAGTTCTTC

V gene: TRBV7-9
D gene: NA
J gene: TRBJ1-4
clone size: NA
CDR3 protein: CASVLSRHNEKLFF
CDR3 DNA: TGTGCCAGCGTCCTCTCACGGCATAATGAAAAACTGTTTTTT

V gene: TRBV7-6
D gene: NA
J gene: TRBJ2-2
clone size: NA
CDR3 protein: CASSLRQTNTGELFF
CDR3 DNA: TGTGCCAGCAGCTTACGACAGACGAACACCGGGGAGCTGTTTTTT

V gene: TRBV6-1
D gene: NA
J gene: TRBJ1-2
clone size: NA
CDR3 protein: CASRGGGYGYTF
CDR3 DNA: TGTGCCAGCAGGGGAGGGGGCTATGGCTACACCTTC

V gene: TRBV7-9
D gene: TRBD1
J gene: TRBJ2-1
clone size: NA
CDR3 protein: CASSLGIAGGRQFF
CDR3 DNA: TGTGCCAGCAGCTTAGGAATAGCAGGGGGCCGACAGTTCTTC

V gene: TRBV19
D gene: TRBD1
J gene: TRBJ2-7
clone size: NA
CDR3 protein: CASSMSHWGQGVYEQYF
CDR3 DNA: TGTGCCAGTAGTATGTCCCACTGGGGACAGGGGGTTTACGAGCAGTACTTC

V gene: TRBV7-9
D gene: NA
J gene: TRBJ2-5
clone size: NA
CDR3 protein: CASSLGAPTEETQYF
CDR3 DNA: TGTGCCAGCAGCTTAGGGGCCCCGACAGAAGAGACCCAGTACTTC

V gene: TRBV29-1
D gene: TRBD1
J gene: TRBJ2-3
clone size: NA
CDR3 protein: CSVVTGSGFTDTQYF
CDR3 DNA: TGCAGCGTAGTGACAGGGTCGGGATTCACAGATACGCAGTATTTT

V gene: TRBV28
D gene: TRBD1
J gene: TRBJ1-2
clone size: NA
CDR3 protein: CASSGGTANYGYTF
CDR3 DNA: TGTGCCAGCAGTGGAGGGACAGCTAACTATGGCTACACCTTC

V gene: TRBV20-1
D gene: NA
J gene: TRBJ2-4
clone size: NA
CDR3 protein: CSARLGDIQYF
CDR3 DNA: TGCAGTGCTAGGCTAGGCGACATTCAGTACTTC

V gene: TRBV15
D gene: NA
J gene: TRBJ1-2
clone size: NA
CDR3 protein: CATSRGGAYGYTF
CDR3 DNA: TGTGCCACCAGCAGAGGGGGGGCCTATGGCTACACCTTC

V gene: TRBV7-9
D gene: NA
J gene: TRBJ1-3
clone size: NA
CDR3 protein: CASSLSGASGNTIYF
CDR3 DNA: TGTGCCAGCAGCTTAAGCGGGGCATCTGGAAACACCATATATTTT

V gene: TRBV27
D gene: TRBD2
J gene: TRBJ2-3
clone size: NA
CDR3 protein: CASSLGRVAGGTQYF
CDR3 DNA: TGTGCCAGCAGTTTAGGCAGGGTAGCGGGAGGTACGCAGTATTTT

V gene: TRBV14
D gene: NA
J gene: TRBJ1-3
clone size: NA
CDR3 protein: CASSQGGGNTIYF
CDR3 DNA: TGTGCCAGCAGCCAAGGAGGTGGAAACACCATATATTTT

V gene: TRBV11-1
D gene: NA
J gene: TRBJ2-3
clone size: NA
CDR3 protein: CASSLWTITSTDTQYF
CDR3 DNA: TGTGCCAGCAGCTTATGGACAATTACCTCCACAGATACGCAGTATTTT

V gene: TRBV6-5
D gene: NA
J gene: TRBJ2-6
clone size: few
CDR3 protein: CASRMGVSGANVLTF
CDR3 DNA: TGTGCCAGCAGGATGGGGGTCTCTGGGGCCAACGTCCTGACTTTC

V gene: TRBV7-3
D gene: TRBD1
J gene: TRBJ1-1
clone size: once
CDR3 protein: CASSAQGRNTEAFF
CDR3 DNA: TGTGCCAGCAGCGCACAGGGGAGAAACACTGAAGCTTTCTTT

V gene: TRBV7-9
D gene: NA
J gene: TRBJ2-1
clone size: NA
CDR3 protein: CACLRTGIHPYNEQFF
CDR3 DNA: TGTGCCTGCCTCCGGACTGGCATCCACCCCTACAATGAGCAGTTCTTC

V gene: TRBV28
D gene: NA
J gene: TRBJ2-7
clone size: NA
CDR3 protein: CASATGLPYEQYF
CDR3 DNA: TGTGCCAGCGCCACAGGGCTCCCCTACGAGCAGTACTTC

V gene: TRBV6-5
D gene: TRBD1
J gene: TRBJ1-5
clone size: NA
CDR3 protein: CASSPFQGDQPQHF
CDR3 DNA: TGTGCCAGCAGTCCGTTTCAGGGGGATCAGCCCCAGCATTTT

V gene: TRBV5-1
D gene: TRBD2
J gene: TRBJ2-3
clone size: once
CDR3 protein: CASSSLAGGVTDTQYF
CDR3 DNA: TGCGCCAGCAGCTCCCTAGCGGGAGGTGTCACAGATACGCAGTATTTT

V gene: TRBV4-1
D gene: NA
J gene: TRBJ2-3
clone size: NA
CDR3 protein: CASSSLGGGRMDTQYF
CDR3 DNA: TGCGCCAGCAGCTCCCTAGGAGGGGGGCGCATGGATACGCAGTATTTT

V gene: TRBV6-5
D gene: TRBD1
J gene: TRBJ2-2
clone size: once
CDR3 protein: CASGTANTGELFF
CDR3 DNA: TGTGCCAGCGGGACAGCTAACACCGGGGAGCTGTTTTTT

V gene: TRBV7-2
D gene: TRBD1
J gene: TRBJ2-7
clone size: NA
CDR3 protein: CASSLEWDSPQYF
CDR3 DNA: TGTGCCAGCAGCTTAGAGTGGGACAGTCCGCAGTACTTC

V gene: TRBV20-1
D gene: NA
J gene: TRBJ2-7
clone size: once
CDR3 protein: CSASPHEQYF
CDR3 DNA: TGCAGTGCAAGCCCTCACGAGCAGTACTTC

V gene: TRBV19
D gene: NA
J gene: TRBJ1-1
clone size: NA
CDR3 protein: CASRRFNTEAFF
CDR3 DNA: TGTGCCAGTAGACGGTTTAACACTGAAGCTTTCTTT

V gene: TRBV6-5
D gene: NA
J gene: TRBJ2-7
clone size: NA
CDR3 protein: CASSYSDGSYEQYF
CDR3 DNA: TGTGCCAGCAGTTACTCGGACGGCTCCTACGAGCAGTACTTC

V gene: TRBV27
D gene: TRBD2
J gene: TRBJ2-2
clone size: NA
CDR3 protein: CASSPRALLAANTGELFF
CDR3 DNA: TGTGCCAGCAGCCCCCGTGCGCTGCTAGCGGCTAACACCGGGGAGCTGTTTTTT

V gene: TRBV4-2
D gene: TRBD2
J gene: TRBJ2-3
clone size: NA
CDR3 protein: CASSQGWTSGASTDTQYF
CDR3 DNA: TGTGCCAGCAGCCAAGGTTGGACTAGCGGGGCTAGCACAGATACGCAGTATTTT

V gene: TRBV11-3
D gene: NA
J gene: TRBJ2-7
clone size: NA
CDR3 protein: CASSSRARGDYEQYF
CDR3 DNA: TGTGCCAGCAGCTCCCGCGCCAGGGGCGACTACGAGCAGTACTTC

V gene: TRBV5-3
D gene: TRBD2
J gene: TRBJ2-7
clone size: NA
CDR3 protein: CARSWTRSRYYEQYF
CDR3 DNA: TGTGCCAGAAGCTGGACTAGATCTCGGTACTACGAGCAGTACTTC

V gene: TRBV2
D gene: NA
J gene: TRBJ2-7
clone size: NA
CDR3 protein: CASSEALLREQYF
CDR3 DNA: TGTGCCAGCAGTGAAGCGCTTTTGCGCGAGCAGTACTTC

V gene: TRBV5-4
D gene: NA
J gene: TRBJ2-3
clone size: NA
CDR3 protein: CASSLQGRHSDTQYF
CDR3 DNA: TGTGCCAGCAGCTTGCAGGGTCGCCACTCAGATACGCAGTATTTT